These T cell receptor beta chains were read from a single sample in a study of blood T cell repertoires in COVID-19. Using immunoSEQ multiplex PCR, the repertoire was profiled, and TCRdb retains in-frame clones only, with some absent. The sample holds roughly 700,000 clones, 70% to 90% seen once. The sample was peripheral blood. The receptors derive from a young woman with acute or convalescent COVID-19. Each CDR3 is given with its conserved first and last residue. Size is omitted from some rows. Given values are once, few, many or a class for expanded clones.

cdr3_aa | j_call | clone_size | v_call
CASSWEQVSVAEAFF | TRBJ1-1 | NA | TRBV28
CASASWTGGLSTDTQYF | TRBJ2-3 | NA | TRBV7-9
CASTRGSSTDTQYF | TRBJ2-3 | NA | TRBV4-1
CASSQRTGGYIQYF | TRBJ2-4 | NA | TRBV27
CASSQSGGASDTQYF | TRBJ2-3 | NA | TRBV4-3
CATSRGRDALYSNQPQHF | TRBJ1-5 | NA | TRBV27
CASSPGSVNEKLFF | TRBJ1-4 | NA | TRBV18
CASGLAHLTGAYSNQPQHF | TRBJ1-5 | NA | TRBV12-5
CASSYGGRNTEAFF | TRBJ1-1 | NA | TRBV6-5
CASSFGAGSYEQYF | TRBJ2-7 | NA | TRBV7-9
CASSYSSETDTQYF | TRBJ2-3 | NA | TRBV6-2/TRBV6-3
CASSARGGGLTGNTIYF | TRBJ1-3 | NA | TRBV5-1
CASTDRGYGYTF | TRBJ1-2 | once | TRBV6-5
CASSTYLNEKLFF | TRBJ1-4 | NA | TRBV13
CANGQDGTEAFF | TRBJ1-1 | NA | TRBV5-8
CASSYLRGYEQYF | TRBJ2-7 | NA | TRBV6-2/TRBV6-3
CASSLGSNPYNEQFF | TRBJ2-1 | NA | TRBV13
CASSAPGTSSTYEQYF | TRBJ2-7 | NA | TRBV6-1
CASGDRGLLTNYGYTF | TRBJ1-2 | NA | TRBV9
CASSPPSGIQYF | TRBJ2-4 | once | TRBV11-2